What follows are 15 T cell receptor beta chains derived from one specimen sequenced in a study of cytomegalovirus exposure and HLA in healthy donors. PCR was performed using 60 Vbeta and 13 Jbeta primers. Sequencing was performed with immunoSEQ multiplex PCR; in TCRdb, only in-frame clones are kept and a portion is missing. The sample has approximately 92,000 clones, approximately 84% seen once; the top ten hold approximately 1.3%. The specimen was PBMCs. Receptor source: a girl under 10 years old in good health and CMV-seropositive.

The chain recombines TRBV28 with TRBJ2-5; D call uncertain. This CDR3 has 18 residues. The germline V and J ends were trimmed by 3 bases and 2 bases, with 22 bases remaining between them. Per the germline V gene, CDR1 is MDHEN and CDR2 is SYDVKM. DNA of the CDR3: TGTGCCAGCAGTTTCCCCCGTCCCCTTACTTGTCTTCAAGAGACCCAGTACTTC. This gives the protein CASSFPRPLTCLQETQYF.

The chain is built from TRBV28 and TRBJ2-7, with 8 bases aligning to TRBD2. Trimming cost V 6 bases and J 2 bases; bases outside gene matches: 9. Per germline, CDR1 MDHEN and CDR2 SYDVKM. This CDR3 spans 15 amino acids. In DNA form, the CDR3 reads TGTGCCAGCAGACTCGAGGGGACTAGTGCCTACGAGCAGTACTTC. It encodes CASRLEGTSAYEQYF.

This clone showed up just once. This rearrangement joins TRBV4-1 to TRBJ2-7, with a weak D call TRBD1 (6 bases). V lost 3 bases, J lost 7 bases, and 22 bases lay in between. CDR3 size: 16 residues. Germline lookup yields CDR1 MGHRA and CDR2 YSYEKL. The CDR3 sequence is CASSQAPARTEREQYF. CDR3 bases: TGCGCCAGCAGCCAGGCTCCAGCCCGGACAGAGAGGGAGCAGTACTTC.

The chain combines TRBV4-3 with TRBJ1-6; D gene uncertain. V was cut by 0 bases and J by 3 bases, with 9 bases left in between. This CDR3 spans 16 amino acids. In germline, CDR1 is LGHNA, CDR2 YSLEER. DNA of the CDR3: TGCGCCAGCAGCCAAGAGGTGCAGTACTATAATTCACCCCTCCACTTT. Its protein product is CASSQEVQYYNSPLHF.

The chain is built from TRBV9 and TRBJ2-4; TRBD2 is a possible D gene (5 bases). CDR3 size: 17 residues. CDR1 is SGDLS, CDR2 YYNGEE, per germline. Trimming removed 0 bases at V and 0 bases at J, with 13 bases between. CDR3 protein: CASSVGNRGLAKNIQYF. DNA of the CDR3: TGTGCCAGCAGCGTAGGGAACCGCGGACTAGCCAAAAACATTCAGTACTTC.

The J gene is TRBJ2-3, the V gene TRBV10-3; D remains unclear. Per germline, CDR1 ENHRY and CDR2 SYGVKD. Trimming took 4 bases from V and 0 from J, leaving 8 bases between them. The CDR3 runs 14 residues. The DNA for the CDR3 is TGTGCCATCAGTGTCCTGTCTAGCACAGATACGCAGTATTTT. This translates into CAISVLSSTDTQYF.

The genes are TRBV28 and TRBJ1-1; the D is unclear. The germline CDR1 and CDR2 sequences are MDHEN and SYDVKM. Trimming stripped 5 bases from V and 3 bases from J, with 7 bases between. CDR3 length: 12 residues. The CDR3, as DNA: TGTGCCAGCAGTGCAACTTACACTGAAGCTTTCTTT. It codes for CASSATYTEAFF.

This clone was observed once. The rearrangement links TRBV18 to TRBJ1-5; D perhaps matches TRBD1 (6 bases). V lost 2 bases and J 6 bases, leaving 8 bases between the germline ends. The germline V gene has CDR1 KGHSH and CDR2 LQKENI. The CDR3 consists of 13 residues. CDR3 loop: CASSPGQSQPQHF. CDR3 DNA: TGTGCCAGCTCACCAGGACAGTCTCAGCCCCAGCATTTT. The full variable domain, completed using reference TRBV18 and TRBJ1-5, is NAGVMQNPRHLVRRRGQEARLRCSPMKGHSHVYWYRQLPEEGLKFMVYLQKENIIDESGMPKERFSAEFPKEGPSILRIQQVVRGDSAAYFCASSPGQSQPQHFGDGTRLSIL.

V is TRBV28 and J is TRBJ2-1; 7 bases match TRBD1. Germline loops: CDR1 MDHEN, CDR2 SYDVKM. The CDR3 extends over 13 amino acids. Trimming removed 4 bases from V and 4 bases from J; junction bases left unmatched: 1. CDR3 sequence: CASSWDSYNEQFF. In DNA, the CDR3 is TGTGCCAGCAGTTGGGACAGTTACAATGAGCAGTTCTTC.

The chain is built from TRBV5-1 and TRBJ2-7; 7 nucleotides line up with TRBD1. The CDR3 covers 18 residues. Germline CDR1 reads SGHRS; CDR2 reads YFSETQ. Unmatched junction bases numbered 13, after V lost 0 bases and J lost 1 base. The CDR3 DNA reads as TGCGCCAGCAGCTTGGGTACTGACGTAGGGGGCGAATCCTACGAGCAGTACTTC. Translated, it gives CASSLGTDVGGESYEQYF.

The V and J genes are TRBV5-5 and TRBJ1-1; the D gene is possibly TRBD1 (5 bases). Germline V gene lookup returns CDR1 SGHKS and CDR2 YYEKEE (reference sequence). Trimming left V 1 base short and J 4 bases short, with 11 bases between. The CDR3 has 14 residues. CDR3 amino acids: CASSLSPGVTEAFF. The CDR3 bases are TGTGCCAGCAGCTTGAGTCCGGGGGTCACTGAAGCTTTCTTT. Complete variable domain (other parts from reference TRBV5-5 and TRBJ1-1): DAGVTQSPTHLIKTRGQQVTLRCSPISGHKSVSWYQQVLGQGPQFIFQYYEKEERGRGNFPDRFSARQFPNYSSELNVNALLLGDSALYLCASSLSPGVTEAFFGQGTRLTVV.

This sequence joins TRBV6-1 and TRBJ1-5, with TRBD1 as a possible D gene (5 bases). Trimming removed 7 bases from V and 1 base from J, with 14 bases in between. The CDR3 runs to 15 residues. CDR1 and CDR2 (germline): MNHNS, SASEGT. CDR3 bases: TGTGCCAGCACCGAACGGGACTTGAGCAATCAGCCCCAGCATTTT. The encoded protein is CASTERDLSNQPQHF.

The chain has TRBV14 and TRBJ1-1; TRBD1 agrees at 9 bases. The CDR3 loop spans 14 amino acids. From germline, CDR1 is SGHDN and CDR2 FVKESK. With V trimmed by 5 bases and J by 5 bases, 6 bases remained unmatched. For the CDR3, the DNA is TGTGCCAGCAGCTCAACGACAGGGGGAACTGAAGCTTTCTTT. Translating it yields CASSSTTGGTEAFF.

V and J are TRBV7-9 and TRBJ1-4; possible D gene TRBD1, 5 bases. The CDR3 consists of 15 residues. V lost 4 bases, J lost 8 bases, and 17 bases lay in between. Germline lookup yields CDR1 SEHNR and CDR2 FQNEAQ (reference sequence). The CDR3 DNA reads TGTGCCAGCAGCTATTGGGCGGGGGTAGAAGAAAAACTGTTTTTT. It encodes CASSYWAGVEEKLFF.

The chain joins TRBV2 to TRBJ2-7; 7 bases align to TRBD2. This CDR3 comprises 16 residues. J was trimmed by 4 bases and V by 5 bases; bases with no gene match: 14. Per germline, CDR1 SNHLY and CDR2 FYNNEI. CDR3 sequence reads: CASSSNTPGGGYEQYF. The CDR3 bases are TGTGCCAGCAGTTCAAATACTCCGGGGGGTGGTTACGAGCAGTACTTC.